A single sample gave rise to the 24 T cell receptor beta chains below, sequenced in a study of blood T cells in healthy people across ages. For the second PCR, which ran for 7 to 11 cycles, a sample-barcoded 5' primer and a J-beta primer mix were used. TCRdb re-derived calls from the 5' RACE reads in MiXCR, one entry per CDR3 protein. The sample carries 1.5 million to 2 million distinct CDR3 sequences, roughly two fifths recorded once. The source material was blood. These receptors all come from a human donor in good health.

This clonotype was detected a few times. This chain connects TRBV6-2 or TRBV6-3 to TRBJ2-3; D is undetermined. CDR3 size: 15 residues. The germline gives CDR1 MNHEY, CDR2 SVGEGT. V was clipped by 5 bases and J by 0 bases, with 12 bases between them. The CDR3 nucleotides are TGTGCCAGCAGTCGACGGACGGAGAGCACAGATACGCAGTATTTT. Protein: CASSRRTESTDTQYF.

The chain carries TRBV4-3 and TRBJ2-1; weak D call: TRBD2 (6 bases). CDR1 is LGHNA and CDR2 is YSLEER in the germline V gene. The CDR3 loop spans 16 amino acids. V dropped 1 base and J dropped 8 bases, with 18 bases sitting between them. The CDR3: CASSQGLVPLVDEQFF. The DNA for the CDR3 is TGCGCCAGCAGCCAAGGACTAGTCCCCCTTGTCGATGAGCAGTTCTTC.

V gene TRBV20-1 combines with J gene TRBJ1-1; TRBD1 matches 7 bases. CDR3 length equals 15 residues. The germline V gene has CDR1 DFQATT and CDR2 SNEGSKA (reference sequence). V lost 3 bases, J lost 0 bases, and 7 bases stayed unmatched. CDR3 nucleotide sequence: TGCAGTGCTAGCTCTGGACAGGAGTTGAACACTGAAGCTTTCTTT. Its protein product is CSASSGQELNTEAFF.

Worth noting for this clonotype: An end of the junction differs from the germline gene, which may be a read error. J is TRBJ2-5 and V is TRBV4-1; no clear D gene. CDR1 MGHRA and CDR2 YSYEKL come from the germline V gene. The CDR3 totals 15 residues. The CDR3 DNA is TGCGCTAGCAGCCAAAGCCCCCTAGTCGCAGAGACCCAGTACTTC. Amino acid sequence: CASSQSPLVAETQYF.

The chain links TRBV20-1 to TRBJ1-5; 8 bases map to TRBD1. The CDR3 covers 18 residues. CDR1 and CDR2 (germline): DFQATT, SNEGSKA (reference sequence). J gave up 7 bases and V 1 base, and 18 bases lay outside the gene matches. Here the CDR3 reads CSARAQGQATVSGQPQHF. CDR3 sequence (DNA): TGCAGTGCTAGAGCCCAGGGACAGGCAACGGTATCAGGGCAGCCCCAGCATTTT.

This clonotype was counted a single time. J is TRBJ2-3 and V is TRBV12-3 or TRBV12-4; TRBD2 matches 15 bases. Losses at the gene ends were 5 bases for V and 0 bases for J; bases not matched to a gene: 15. CDR3 length: 21 residues. The chain's CDR3 is CASSHTRTSGGAGGSTDTQYF. CDR3 bases: TGTGCCAGCAGTCATACCCGGACTAGCGGGGGGGCAGGGGGTAGCACAGATACGCAGTATTTT.

The CDR3 is CATSRDDTNEQFF. DNA of the CDR3: TGTGCCACCAGCAGAGATGATACGAATGAGCAGTTCTTC. V and J are TRBV15 and TRBJ2-1; no clear D gene. With 0 bases removed from V and 7 bases from J, the gap between germline ends came to 7 bases. Per the germline V gene, CDR1 is LNHNV and CDR2 is YYDKDF (reference sequence). This CDR3 comprises 13 residues.

The rearrangement uses TRBV16 and TRBJ2-4, with D possibly matching TRBD1 (6 bases). The CDR3 contains 12 residues. The V end was cut by 4 bases, the J end by 8 bases, with 9 bases between. In germline, CDR1 is KGHSY, CDR2 FQNENV. This chain's CDR3 is CASSLQGDIQYF. As DNA, the CDR3 is TGTGCCAGCAGCCTACAGGGTGACATTCAGTACTTC. The full variable domain, rest sourced from reference TRBV16 and TRBJ2-4, is GEEVAQTPKHLVRGEGQKAKLYCAPIKGHSYVFWYQQVLKNEFKFLISFQNENVFDETGMPKERFSAKCLPNSPCSLEIQATKLEDSAVYFCASSLQGDIQYFGAGTRLSVL.

V is TRBV6-5 and J is TRBJ2-3; the D is unclear. CDR3 length: 16 amino acids. The V gene's germline CDR1 is MNHEY and CDR2 SVGAGI. Deletions cut 2 bases from V and 0 bases from J, with 12 bases between. The CDR3 region is CASSYTVGPSTDTQYF. In DNA form, the CDR3 reads TGTGCCAGCAGTTACACCGTCGGCCCCAGCACAGATACGCAGTATTTT.

The chain employs TRBV20-1 and TRBJ1-1; D gene unclear. From germline, CDR1 is DFQATT and CDR2 SNEGSKA (reference sequence). Trimming took 3 bases from V and 8 from J, leaving 13 bases between them. The CDR3 has 12 amino acids. The CDR3 bases are TGCAGTGCTAGGTTCAGGACCCACGAAGCTTTCTTT. It is translated as CSARFRTHEAFF.

This sequence joins TRBV12-3 or TRBV12-4 and TRBJ2-5; 7 positions match TRBD1. Unmatched junction bases numbered 10, after V lost 7 bases and J lost 2 bases. The CDR3 covers 15 residues. CDR3 loop: CASTPDRARQETQYF. Written as DNA, the CDR3 is TGTGCCAGCACCCCCGACAGGGCGCGACAAGAGACCCAGTACTTC.

The rearrangement uses TRBV10-3 and TRBJ2-7; tentative D call: TRBD2 (7 bases). Trimming took off 0 bases at V and 3 bases at J, with 12 bases between the two ends. CDR3 length: 15 amino acids. The germline CDR1 and CDR2 sequences are ENHRY and SYGVKD. CDR3 loop: CAISESAGAYYEQYF. CDR3 in DNA: TGTGCCATCAGTGAGTCGGCGGGGGCCTACTACGAGCAGTACTTC.

This clonotype was seen a few times. This chain connects TRBV20-1 to TRBJ2-1; 13 bases agree with TRBD2. The germline gives CDR1 DFQATT, CDR2 SNEGSKA (reference sequence). V shed 6 bases and J 9 bases; nucleotides not matched to a gene: 14. CDR3 length: 16 residues. The CDR3 sequence: CSASQSGTSGAGEQFF. The CDR3, as DNA: TGCAGTGCGAGTCAGTCCGGGACTAGCGGGGCTGGTGAGCAGTTCTTC.

The chain joins TRBV29-1 to TRBJ2-5; TRBD2 is a possible D gene (6 bases). The V end was cut by 6 bases, the J end by 3 bases, with 11 bases between. Germline V lookup: CDR1 SQVTM, CDR2 ANQGSEA. The CDR3 extends over 12 amino acids. The CDR3 sequence: CSVNTGEETQYF. CDR3 nucleotides: TGCAGCGTCAACACGGGGGAAGAGACCCAGTACTTC.

Remarks on this clonotype: One junction end disagrees with the germline gene, perhaps due to a read error. J is TRBJ1-2 and V is TRBV5-1; TRBD1 matches 8 bases. CDR1 is SGHRS, CDR2 YFSETQ, per germline. The CDR3 spans 14 residues. CDR3: CASSFTGGVYGYTF. As DNA, the CDR3 is TGTGCCAGCAGTTTCACAGGGGGGGTCTATGGCTACACCTTC. Full variable domain (rest looked up from reference TRBV5-1 and TRBJ1-2): KAGVTQTPRYLIKTRGQQVTLSCSPISGHRSVSWYQQTPGQGLQFLFEYFSETQRNKGNFPGRFSGRQFSNSRSEMNVSTLELGDSALYLCASSFTGGVYGYTFGSGTRLTVV.

This clonotype is a singleton in its sample. Its ends do not fully match the called genes, so a read error is possible. CDR3 nucleotides: TGCAGCGTTGTGGGACTAGCGGGACGTGAGCGGTTCTTC. This codes for CSVVGLAGRERFF. V gene TRBV29-1 combines with J gene TRBJ2-1, with TRBD2 matching over 13 bases. From germline, CDR1 is SQVTM and CDR2 ANQGSEA. The CDR3 has 13 residues.

V usage is TRBV7-2 and J usage is TRBJ1-2; D gene uncertain. Trimming took 4 bases from V and 2 from J, leaving 11 bases between them. The CDR3 length is 14 residues. Germline CDR1 and CDR2: SGHTA and FQGNSA. This CDR3 reads CASSSPQQNYGYTF. CDR3 in DNA: TGTGCCAGCAGCTCGCCTCAACAGAACTATGGCTACACCTTC.

Remarks on this clonotype: A much larger clone sits a single nucleotide away, making a read error possible. The rearrangement uses TRBV12-3 or TRBV12-4 and TRBJ2-3; TRBD2 matches at 7 bases. The CDR3 totals 19 residues. V shed 4 bases, J shed 2 bases, and the junction held 18 bases outside the gene matches. The CDR3 region is CASSSRTGTSAVHTDTQYF. The CDR3 region has the DNA TGTGCCAGCAGTTCACGCACAGGTACTAGCGCTGTGCACACAGATACGCAGTATTTT.

Turning to this clonotype: Germline is not matched at one junction end, which may reflect a read error. V is TRBV5-1 and J is TRBJ2-5; 9 bases line up with TRBD1. The J call is in doubt because the DNA end fits TRBJ2-7 better. There are 16 residues in the CDR3. The germline gives CDR1 SGHRS, CDR2 YFSETQ. The CDR3 nucleotides are TGCGCCAGCACCGGTCCGGGACAGGGACTCTCCGACGAGCAGTACTTC. Translating gives CASTGPGQGLSDEQYF.

For this clonotype: A much larger clone differs by one base, so this may be a read error. The chain is built from TRBV29-1 and TRBJ2-1; D gene uncertain. Germline V CDR1 and CDR2: SQVTM, ANQGSEA. The CDR3 totals 11 residues. CDR3 loop: CSARLGYEPFF. Here the CDR3 DNA reads TGCAGCGCCCGATTGGGGTATGAGCCGTTCTTC.

This sequence joins TRBV15 and TRBJ1-2; TRBD1 matches at 7 bases. The CDR3 spans 17 residues. Looked up from germline, CDR1 is LNHNV and CDR2 is YYDKDF (reference sequence). With V trimmed by 3 bases and J by 6 bases, 16 bases remained unmatched. The DNA for the CDR3 is TGTGCCACCAGCAGCTATGGGGCCGACAGGGCTGGTAATGGCTACACCTTC. Protein sequence: CATSSYGADRAGNGYTF. Looking up the rest from reference TRBV15 and TRBJ1-2 gives the full variable domain: DAMVIQNPRYQVTQFGKPVTLSCSQTLNHNVMYWYQQKSSQAPKLLFHYYDKDFNNEADTPDNFQSRRPNTSFCFLDIRSPGLGDTAMYLCATSSYGADRAGNGYTFGSGTRLTVV.

This clonotype was seen a handful of times. This chain's CDR3 is CASSFTGTGDNEQFF. CDR3 bases: TGTGCCAGCAGCTTTACCGGGACTGGTGACAATGAGCAGTTCTTC. The chain is built from TRBV7-2 and TRBJ2-1; D is perhaps TRBD2 (6 bases). Germline CDR1 SGHTA, CDR2 FQGNSA. V was clipped by 3 bases and J by 5 bases, with 14 bases between them. The length of the CDR3 is 15 residues.

This clonotype was counted a few times. The chain combines TRBV4-1 with TRBJ2-3; D call uncertain. Germline V lookup: CDR1 MGHRA, CDR2 YSYEKL. CDR3 size: 16 residues. Trimming took off 0 bases at V and 0 bases at J, with 10 bases between the two ends. The CDR3 here is CASSQEPTPSTDTQYF. CDR3 sequence (DNA): TGCGCCAGCAGCCAAGAGCCGACTCCTAGCACAGATACGCAGTATTTT.

This rearrangement joins TRBV20-1 to TRBJ1-1; 7 bases are a match to TRBD1. Looked up from germline, CDR1 is DFQATT and CDR2 is SNEGSKA (reference sequence). The junction had 12 bases not matched to a gene; V was cut back by 6 bases and J by 8 bases. The CDR3 runs 13 residues. CDR3 sequence (DNA): TGCAGTGCCGACAGGGAGGGGGGAGGGGAAGCTTTCTTT. Its protein is CSADREGGGEAFF.